Shown below are 5 T cell receptor beta chains from a single sample sequenced in a study of cytomegalovirus exposure and HLA in healthy donors. With 60 Vbeta and 13 Jbeta primers, the PCR was carried out. The table came from immunoSEQ multiplex PCR; TCRdb's copy has only in-frame clones and leaves some out. The sample contains 150,000 or so clones, around 81% of which appear only once. The material sequenced was PBMCs. These receptor sequences come from a woman aged 35 to 49 in good health and CMV-seropositive.

This clone is a singleton in its sample. This rearrangement joins TRBV9 to TRBJ2-1, with 13 bases fitting TRBD2. The J segment lost 9 bases and the V segment lost 2 bases, leaving 5 bases of the junction unmatched. The CDR3 is made up of 15 amino acids. Germline CDR1 and CDR2: SGDLS and YYNGEE. In nucleotides, the CDR3 is TGTGCCAGCAGCGTCAGGACTAGCGGGAGATCTGAGCAGTTCTTC. Its translation is CASSVRTSGRSEQFF.

The gene calls are TRBV7-3 and TRBJ2-1, with TRBD2 as a possible D gene (6 bases). Trimming stripped 0 bases from V and 6 bases from J, with 9 bases between. The V gene's germline CDR1 is SGHTA and CDR2 FQGTGA. This CDR3 has 14 residues. DNA for the CDR3: TGTGCCAGCAGCTTAACACTAGCTGGCAATGAGCAGTTCTTC. This encodes CASSLTLAGNEQFF.

The chain recombines TRBV9 with TRBJ2-5; 8 nucleotides match TRBD2. J lost 3 bases, V lost 0 bases, and 7 bases had no gene match. In germline, CDR1 is SGDLS, CDR2 YYNGEE. The CDR3 totals 16 residues. The CDR3 DNA reads as TGTGCCAGCAGCGTAGATGGACTAGCTCTTAAAGAGACCCAGTACTTC. It yields the protein CASSVDGLALKETQYF.

V and J are TRBV2 and TRBJ1-1, with 8 bases that match TRBD1. V lost 8 bases and J lost 1; bases outside the gene matches: 6. Germline CDR1 reads SNHLY; CDR2 reads FYNNEI. The CDR3 totals 14 residues. DNA of the CDR3: TGTGCCAGCGGACCAGGACAGGGGAACACTGAAGCTTTCTTT. It encodes CASGPGQGNTEAFF.

The chain recombines TRBV2 with TRBJ2-3; TRBD2 aligns across 14 bases. Germline lookup yields CDR1 SNHLY and CDR2 FYNNEI. The CDR3 has 17 amino acids. Trimming took 7 bases from V and 6 from J; bases not matched to a gene: 12. The CDR3 DNA is TGTGCCAGCACGCCGACTAGCGGGAGGGCCGGGTCTGATACGCAGTATTTT. Translating it yields CASTPTSGRAGSDTQYF.